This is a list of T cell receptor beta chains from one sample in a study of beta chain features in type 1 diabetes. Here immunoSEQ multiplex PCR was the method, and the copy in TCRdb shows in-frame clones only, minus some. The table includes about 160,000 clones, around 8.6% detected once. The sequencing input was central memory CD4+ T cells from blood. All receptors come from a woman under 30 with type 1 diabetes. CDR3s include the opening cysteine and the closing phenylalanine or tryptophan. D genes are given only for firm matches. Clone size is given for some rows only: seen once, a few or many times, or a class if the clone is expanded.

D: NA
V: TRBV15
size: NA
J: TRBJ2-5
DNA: TGTGCCACCAGCCCCCGGGACATCACACTTGTGGAGACCCAGTACTTC
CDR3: CATSPRDITLVETQYF

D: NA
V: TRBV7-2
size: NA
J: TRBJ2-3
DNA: TGTGCCAGCCCGACTAGTTGGGCAGATACGCAGTATTTT
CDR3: CASPTSWADTQYF

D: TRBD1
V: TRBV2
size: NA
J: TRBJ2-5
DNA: TGTGCCAGCAGCGGGACAGGTTTGGGGTTCCAAGAGACCCAGTACTTC
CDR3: CASSGTGLGFQETQYF

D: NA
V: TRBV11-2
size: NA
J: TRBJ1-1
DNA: TGTGCCAGCAGCTTCGCCGGGAGCCGAGGGAGTGGAGCTTTCTTT
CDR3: CASSFAGSRGSGAFF

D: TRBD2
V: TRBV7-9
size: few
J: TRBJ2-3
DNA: TGTGCCAGCAGCTTGGTAGCGGGGGGTTCGACAGATACGCAGTATTTT
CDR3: CASSLVAGGSTDTQYF

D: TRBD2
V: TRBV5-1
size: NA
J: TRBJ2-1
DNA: TGCGCCAGCAGCCCAGGAGGGACTAGCCGGAATGAGCAGTTCTTC
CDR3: CASSPGGTSRNEQFF

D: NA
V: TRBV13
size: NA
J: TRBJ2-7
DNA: TGTGCCAGCTCCAGGACAGCAGATTACGAGCAGTACTTC
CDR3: CASSRTADYEQYF

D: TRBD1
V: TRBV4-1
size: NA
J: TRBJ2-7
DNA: TGCGCCAGCAGCCTAGGCAGGGACAGGGGGTTTTACGAGCAGTACTTC
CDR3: CASSLGRDRGFYEQYF

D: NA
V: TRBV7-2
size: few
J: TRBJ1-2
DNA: TGTGCCAGCAGCTTGGGACAAAACTATGGCTACACCTTC
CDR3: CASSLGQNYGYTF

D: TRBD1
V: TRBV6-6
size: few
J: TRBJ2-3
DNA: TGTGCCAGCAGTGGACAGGGCGGACACACAGATACGCAGTATTTT
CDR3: CASSGQGGHTDTQYF

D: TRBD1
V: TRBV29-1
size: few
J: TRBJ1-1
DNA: TGCAGCGTTGGGGGGGGACAGGGCACTGAAGCTTTCTTT
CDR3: CSVGGGQGTEAFF

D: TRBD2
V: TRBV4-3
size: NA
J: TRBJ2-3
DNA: TGCGCCAGCAGCCAAGACCGACTAGCGGGATCAGATACGCAGTATTTT
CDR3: CASSQDRLAGSDTQYF

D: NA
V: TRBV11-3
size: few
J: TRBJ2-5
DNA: TGTGCCAGCAGCTGGGGCAGGGGAGAGACCCAGTACTTC
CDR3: CASSWGRGETQYF

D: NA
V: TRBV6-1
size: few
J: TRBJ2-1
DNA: TGTGCCAGCAGGTCTAGCGCATCCTACAATGAGCAGTTCTTC
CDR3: CASRSSASYNEQFF

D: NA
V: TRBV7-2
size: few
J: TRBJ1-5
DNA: TGTGCCAGCAGCGAGGGGGATCAGCCCCAGCATTTT
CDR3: CASSEGDQPQHF

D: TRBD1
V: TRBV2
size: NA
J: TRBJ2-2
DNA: TGTGCCAGTAAACAGGGGGCTGGCGGGGAGCTGTTTTTT
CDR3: CASKQGAGGELFF

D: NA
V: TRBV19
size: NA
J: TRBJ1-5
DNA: TGTGCCAGTAGTATACGTCGACAGGCAAGCAATCAGCCCCAGCATTTT
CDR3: CASSIRRQASNQPQHF

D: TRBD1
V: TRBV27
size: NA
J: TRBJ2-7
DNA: TGTGCCAGCAGTTGGACTGGGACAGGGTCCTACGAGCAGTACTTC
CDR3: CASSWTGTGSYEQYF

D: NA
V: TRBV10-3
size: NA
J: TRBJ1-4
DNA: TGTGCCATCAGTGACGGGGTCCCGGCAGCTAATGAAAAACTGTTTTTT
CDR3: CAISDGVPAANEKLFF

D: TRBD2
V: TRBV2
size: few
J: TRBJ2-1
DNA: TGTGCCAGCAGGGCCCAGCGGGAGGGGTTCAATGAGCAGTTCTTC
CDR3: CASRAQREGFNEQFF

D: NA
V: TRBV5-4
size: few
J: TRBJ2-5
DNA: TGTGCCAGCAAGCAGGGGCAAGAGACCCAGTACTTC
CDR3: CASKQGQETQYF

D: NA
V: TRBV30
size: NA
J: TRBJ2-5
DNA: TGTGCCTGGAGTCGCGGCCAAGAGACCCAGTACTTC
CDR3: CAWSRGQETQYF

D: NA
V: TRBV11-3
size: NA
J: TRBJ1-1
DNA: TGTGCCAGCAGCCTTACCGGACAGTCTGAAGCTTTCTTT
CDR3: CASSLTGQSEAFF

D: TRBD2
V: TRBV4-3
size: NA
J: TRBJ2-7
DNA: TGCGCCAGCAGTCCGGGGGGTTCCCGCTACGAGCAGTACTTC
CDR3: CASSPGGSRYEQYF

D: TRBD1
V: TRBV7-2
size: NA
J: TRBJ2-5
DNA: TGTGCCAGCAGCTCCGACCCTTACCGACAGGGGGCGCGAGAGACCCAGTACTTC
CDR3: CASSSDPYRQGARETQYF

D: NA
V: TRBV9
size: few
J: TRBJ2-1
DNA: TGTGCCAGCAGCGTAGGCGCGGGGGCTTACAATGAGCAGTTCTTC
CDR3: CASSVGAGAYNEQFF

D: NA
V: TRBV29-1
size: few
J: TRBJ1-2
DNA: TGCAGCGTTGACCGACTAACCTATGGCTACACCTTC
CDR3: CSVDRLTYGYTF

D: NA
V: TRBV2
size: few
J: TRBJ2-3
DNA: TGTGCCAGCAGTACCTACACAGATACGCAGTATTTT
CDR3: CASSTYTDTQYF

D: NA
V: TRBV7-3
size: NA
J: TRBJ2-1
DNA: TGTGCCAGCAGCCTACTACAGGGCAATGAGCAGTTCTTC
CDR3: CASSLLQGNEQFF

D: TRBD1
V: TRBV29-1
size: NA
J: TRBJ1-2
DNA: TGCAGCGTTGGGGATGCCGGGACAGCCTATGGCTACACCTTC
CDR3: CSVGDAGTAYGYTF

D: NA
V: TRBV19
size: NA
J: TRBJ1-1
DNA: TGTGCCAGTACCACGGTCAGGACTGAAGCTTTCTTT
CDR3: CASTTVRTEAFF

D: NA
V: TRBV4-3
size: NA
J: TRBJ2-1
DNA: TGCGCCAGCAGCCAAGAGGACAGGAGGGCCAACAATGAGCAGTTCTTC
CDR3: CASSQEDRRANNEQFF

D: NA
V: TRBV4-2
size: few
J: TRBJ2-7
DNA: TGTGCCAGCAGCCAAGAGCAATTTGGGAGCTCCTACGAGCAGTACTTC
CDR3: CASSQEQFGSSYEQYF

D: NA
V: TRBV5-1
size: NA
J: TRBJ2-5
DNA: TGCGCCAGCAGCCACCAGGGGGGTCAAGAGACCCAGTACTTC
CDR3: CASSHQGGQETQYF

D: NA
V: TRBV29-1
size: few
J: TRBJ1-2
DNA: TGCAGCGTTGCTGACAGCTCATATGGCTACACCTTC
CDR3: CSVADSSYGYTF

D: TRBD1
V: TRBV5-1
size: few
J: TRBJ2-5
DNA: TGCGCCAGCAGCCCGAAGACAGGGGAAGAGACCCAGTACTTC
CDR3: CASSPKTGEETQYF

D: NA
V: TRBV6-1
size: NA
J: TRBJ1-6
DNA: TGTGCCAGCGTAGCAGGGGACTCCTATAATTCACCCCTCCACTTT
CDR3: CASVAGDSYNSPLHF

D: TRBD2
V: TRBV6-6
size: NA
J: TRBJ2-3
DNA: TGTGCCAGCACACTTAGCGGGGATACGCAGTATTTT
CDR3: CASTLSGDTQYF

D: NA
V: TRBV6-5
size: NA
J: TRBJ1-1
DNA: TGTGCCAGCAAGACACAGGATACTGAAGCTTTCTTT
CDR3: CASKTQDTEAFF

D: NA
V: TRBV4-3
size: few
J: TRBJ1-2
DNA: TGCGCCAGCAGCCGCGCAGATACAGGGCGCTTGGATGGCTACACCTTC
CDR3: CASSRADTGRLDGYTF

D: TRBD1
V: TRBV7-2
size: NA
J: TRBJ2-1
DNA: TGTGCCAGCAGCTTAATGTCGGGGACAGGATACAATGAGCAGTTCTTC
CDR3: CASSLMSGTGYNEQFF

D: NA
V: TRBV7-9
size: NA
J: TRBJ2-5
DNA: TGTGCCAGCAGCTTAGGCCAGGGAAACATGGAGACCCAGTACTTC
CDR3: CASSLGQGNMETQYF

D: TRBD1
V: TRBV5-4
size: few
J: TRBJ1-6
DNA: TGTGCCAGCAGCAACGGACAGGGGAGTTCACCCCTCCACTTT
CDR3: CASSNGQGSSPLHF

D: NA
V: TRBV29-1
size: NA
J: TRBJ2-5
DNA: TGCAGCGTCATGCCCTATCCGGGACGAACGCGTGGGGCGGGGGAGACCCAGTACTTC
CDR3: CSVMPYPGRTRGAGETQYF

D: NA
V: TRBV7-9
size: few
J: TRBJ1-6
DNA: TGTGCCAGCAGCTCCATGACAGTAGCCGATTCACCCCTCCACTTT
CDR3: CASSSMTVADSPLHF

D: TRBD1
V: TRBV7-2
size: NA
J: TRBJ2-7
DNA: TGTGCCAGCAGCTTAGGTCGTCACAGGGGTCTCTACGAGCAGTACTTC
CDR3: CASSLGRHRGLYEQYF

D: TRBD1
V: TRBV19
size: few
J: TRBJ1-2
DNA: TGTGCCAGTAGTATGACAGGGGGAACGGTATATGGCTACACCTTC
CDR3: CASSMTGGTVYGYTF

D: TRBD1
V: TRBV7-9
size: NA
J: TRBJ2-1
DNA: TGTGCCAGCAGCTCCCGGACAGGGACCCTCGCACCGCAGTTCTTC
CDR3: CASSSRTGTLAPQFF

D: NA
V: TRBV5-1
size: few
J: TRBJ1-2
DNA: TGCGCCAGCAGCCGTGACGGGGGGCCTAACTATGGCTACACCTTC
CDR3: CASSRDGGPNYGYTF

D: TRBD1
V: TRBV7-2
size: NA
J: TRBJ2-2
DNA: TGTGCCAGCAGCTTTGGACAGGGTATCGGGGAGCTGTTTTTT
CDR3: CASSFGQGIGELFF

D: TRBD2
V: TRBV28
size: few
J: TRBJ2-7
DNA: TGTGCCAGCAGTTTAAGGGGAGGGACCTACGAGCAGTACTTC
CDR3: CASSLRGGTYEQYF

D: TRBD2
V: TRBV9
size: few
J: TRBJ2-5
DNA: TGTGCCAGCAGCGTAGGAACATGGGTACCTGGCGGGAGGGAGGTAGAGACCCAGTACTTC
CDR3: CASSVGTWVPGGREVETQYF

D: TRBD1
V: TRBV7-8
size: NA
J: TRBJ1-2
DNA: TGTGCCAGCAGCTCCTCCGGGACAGTAATTATGGGCTACACCTTC
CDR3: CASSSSGTVIMGYTF

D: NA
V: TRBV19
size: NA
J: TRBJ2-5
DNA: TGTGCCAGTAGTATCGGGGGTCTCCAAGAGACCCAGTACTTC
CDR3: CASSIGGLQETQYF

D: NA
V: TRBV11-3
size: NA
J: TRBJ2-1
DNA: TGTGCCAGCAGCCGAACGACCTCAGGCGAGCAGTTCTTC
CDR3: CASSRTTSGEQFF